The 8 T cell receptor beta chains below come from one sample, sequenced in a study of breast tumors, draining lymph nodes, adjacent tissues. Samples came from axillary lymph nodes draining the breast cancer. TCRdb re-analysed the multiplex PCR reads in MiXCR, keeping a single row per CDR3 protein. The repertoire holds some 150,000 distinct CDR3 sequences, with under 25% as singletons. Sample: axillary lymph node tissue. The origin of the receptors is a female donor with breast cancer. Some clones in this sample may be carry-over from other donors' samples.

This clonotype was counted at least ten times. The chain employs TRBV4-1 and TRBJ2-1, with 12 nucleotides matching TRBD2. The CDR3 is made up of 17 amino acids. J gave up 8 bases and V 0 bases, and 8 bases lay outside the gene matches. Germline values: CDR1 MGHRA, CDR2 YSYEKL. CDR3: CASSQDRLAGVKDEQFF. CDR3 bases: TGCGCCAGCAGCCAAGATCGACTAGCGGGAGTGAAGGATGAGCAGTTCTTC.

With respect to this clonotype: One base away lies a much larger clone, so this may be a sequencing read error. The V and J genes are TRBV6-6 and TRBJ1-4, with 9 bases that match TRBD1. The germline gives CDR1 MNHNY, CDR2 SVGAGI (reference sequence). The CDR3 has 15 residues. CDR3 bases: TGTGCCAGCAGTGAACAGGGGGCAACTAATGAAAACCTGTTTTTT. This codes for CASSEQGATNENLFF.

At least ten counts were recorded for this clonotype. The CDR3, as DNA: TGCGCCAGCAGCCCATCCCGCCAGGGTGAGCAGTTCTTC. Protein: CASSPSRQGEQFF. J is TRBJ2-1 and V is TRBV5-1; D is perhaps TRBD1 (5 bases). The CDR3 has 13 amino acids. CDR1 and CDR2 (germline): SGHRS, YFSETQ. V lost 4 bases to trimming and J lost 9 bases, with 14 bases between them.

This clonotype was observed at least ten times. The chain couples TRBV6-1 to TRBJ2-5; no firm D call. The CDR3 is made up of 14 amino acids. V dropped 4 bases and J dropped 5 bases, with 14 bases sitting between them. Germline V gives CDR1 MNHNS, CDR2 SASEGT. The CDR3 DNA is TGTGCCAGCAGTGTTGGGGTTACTGGGGAGACCCAGTACTTC. Residues: CASSVGVTGETQYF.

Of note for this clonotype: One base away lies a much larger clone, so this may be a sequencing read error. This chain links TRBV5-6 with TRBJ2-2; 10 bases are a match to TRBD1. Germline V gene data show CDR1 as SGHDT and CDR2 as YYEEEE. Trimming took 10 bases from V and 5 from J; bases not matched to a gene: 5. The CDR3 has 13 residues. The CDR3 sequence is CASGTGVTGELFF. The CDR3 DNA reads TGTGCCTCAGGGACAGGGGTTACCGGGGAGCTGTTTTTT.

This clonotype was observed at least ten times. The chain couples TRBV30 to TRBJ2-1; 10 bases fit TRBD2. Germline V CDR1 and CDR2: GTSNPN, SVGIG (reference sequence). V lost 1 base and J lost 7; bases outside the gene matches: 7. This CDR3 region has 15 residues. The CDR3 is CAWSDYSGGTNEQFF. The CDR3 DNA is TGTGCCTGGAGTGACTATAGCGGGGGGACAAATGAGCAGTTCTTC.

A word on this clonotype: A much larger clone is a single base away; this may be a read error. V is TRBV12-3 or TRBV12-4 and J is TRBJ2-7; a weak D match, TRBD1 (6 bases). This CDR3 region has 12 residues. Trimming cost V 6 bases and J 5 bases, with 11 bases left between them. CDR3 in DNA: TGTGCCAGCAGCCCGACAGGAAACGAGCAGTACTTC. This encodes CASSPTGNEQYF.

There are many counts of this clonotype. J is TRBJ2-2 and V is TRBV29-1; 11 positions agree with TRBD1. The CDR3 extends over 15 amino acids. Trimming at V came to 7 bases and at J to 6 bases, leaving 10 bases not matched to a gene. Per the germline V gene, CDR1 is SQVTM and CDR2 is ANQGSEA. The CDR3 coding sequence is TGCAGCGCCCGGACAGGGGGCGTAAAATCCGGGGAGCTGTTTTTT. Its translation is CSARTGGVKSGELFF.